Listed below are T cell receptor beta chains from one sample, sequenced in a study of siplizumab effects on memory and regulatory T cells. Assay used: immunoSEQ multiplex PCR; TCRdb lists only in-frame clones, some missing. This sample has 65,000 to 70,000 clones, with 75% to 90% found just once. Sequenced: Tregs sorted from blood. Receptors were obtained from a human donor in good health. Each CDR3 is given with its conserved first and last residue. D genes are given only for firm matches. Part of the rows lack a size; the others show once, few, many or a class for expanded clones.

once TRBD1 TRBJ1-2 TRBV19 CASSIPIGDRGQGGYTF TGTGCCAGTAGTATCCCAATTGGGGACAGGGGGCAAGGTGGCTACACCTTC
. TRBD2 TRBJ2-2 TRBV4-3 CASSTWTSGIVGELFF TGCGCCAGCAGCACCTGGACTAGCGGGATCGTCGGGGAGCTGTTTTTT
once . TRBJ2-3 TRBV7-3 CASSLMVAGSGPDTQYF TGTGCCAGCAGCTTAATGGTGGCGGGGTCCGGACCAGATACGCAGTATTTT
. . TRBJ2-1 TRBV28 CASSFRGGVPLNEQFF TGTGCCAGCAGTTTTAGGGGCGGGGTCCCCCTCAATGAGCAGTTCTTC
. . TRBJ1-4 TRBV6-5 CASSSSLYLEKLFF TGTGCCAGCAGTTCATCCTTATATCTGGAAAAACTGTTTTTT
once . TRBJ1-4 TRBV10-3 CAISETGTNEKLFF TGTGCCATCAGTGAGACAGGGACCAATGAAAAACTGTTTTTT
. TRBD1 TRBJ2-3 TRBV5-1 CASSLALRGQDTQYF TGCGCCAGCAGCTTGGCTCTCAGGGGGCAAGATACGCAGTATTTT
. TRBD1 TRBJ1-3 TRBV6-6 CASSTDRHSGNTIYF TGTGCCAGCAGTACGGACAGGCACTCTGGAAACACCATATATTTT
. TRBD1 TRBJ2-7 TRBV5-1 CASSLTGGKNEQYF TGCGCCAGCAGCTTGACAGGGGGTAAAAACGAGCAGTACTTC
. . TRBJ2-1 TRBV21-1 CASSTRDRTYNEQFF TGTGCCAGCAGCACCCGGGACAGAACCTACAATGAGCAGTTCTTC
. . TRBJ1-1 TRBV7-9 CASSLSWTSVNTEAFF TGTGCCAGCAGCTTAAGCTGGACGTCCGTGAACACTGAAGCTTTCTTT
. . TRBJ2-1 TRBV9 CASSTWNEQFF TGTGCCAGCAGCACCTGGAATGAGCAGTTCTTC
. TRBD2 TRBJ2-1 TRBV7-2 CASSVSGSSYNEQFF TGTGCCAGCAGCGTGAGCGGGAGCTCCTACAATGAGCAGTTCTTC
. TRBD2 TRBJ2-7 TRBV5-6 CASSLWASGLSYEQYF TGTGCCAGCAGCTTGTGGGCTAGCGGGTTGTCCTACGAGCAGTACTTC
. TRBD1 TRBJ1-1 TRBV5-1 CASSLEAGTGETEAFF TGCGCCAGCAGCTTGGAAGCAGGGACAGGGGAGACTGAAGCTTTCTTT
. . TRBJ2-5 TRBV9 CASGRAGETQYF TGTGCCAGCGGCAGGGCTGGGGAGACCCAGTACTTC
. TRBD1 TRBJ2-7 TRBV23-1 CASSQSGTGASGEQYF TGCGCCAGCAGTCAGTCCGGGACAGGCGCTAGTGGCGAGCAGTACTTC
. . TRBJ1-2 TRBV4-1 CASSRSPGPFYPGYTF TGCGCCAGCAGCCGTTCCCCGGGGCCGTTTTATCCTGGCTACACCTTC
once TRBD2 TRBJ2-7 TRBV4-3 CASSQGLAGVDEQYF TGCGCCAGCAGCCAAGGGTTAGCGGGAGTAGACGAGCAGTACTTC
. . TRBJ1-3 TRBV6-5 CASSYSRGSGNTIYF TGTGCCAGCAGTTACTCGAGGGGTTCTGGAAACACCATATATTTT
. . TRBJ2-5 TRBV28 CASSLVWRTQYF TGTGCCAGCAGTTTGGTATGGAGGACCCAGTACTTC
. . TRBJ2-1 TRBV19 CASSIDGRRPWGNEQFF TGTGCCAGTAGTATAGATGGTCGGAGGCCCTGGGGCAATGAGCAGTTCTTC